The present T cell receptor (beta chain) was sequenced within a study of early T cells in non-severe SARS-CoV-2 infection. This CDR3 contains 13 residues. Per germline, CDR1 SEHNR and CDR2 FQNEAQ (reference sequence). Deletions cut 3 bases from V and 3 bases from J, with 8 bases between. TCRdb reanalysed the 5' RACE reads using MiXCR and keeps one entry per CDR3 protein. The sample shows some 61,000 distinct CDR3 sequences, roughly a tenth of them seen only once. Sequencing used whole blood. The sequence was collected from an adult who was a healthcare worker with PCR-confirmed SARS-CoV-2 infection or an uninfected control (not recorded which). This chain uses TRBV7-9 with TRBJ2-5; perhaps TRBD2 as D (5 bases). This CDR3 is CASSFAGKETQYF. The CDR3 DNA follows: TGTGCCAGCAGCTTCGCCGGGAAAGAGACCCAGTACTTC. The full variable domain, rest sourced from reference TRBV7-9 and TRBJ2-5, is DTGVSQNPRHKITKRGQNVTFRCDPISEHNRLYWYRQTLGQGPEFLTYFQNEAQLEKSRLLSDRFSAERPKGSFSTLEIQRTEQGDSAMYLCASSFAGKETQYFGPGTRLLVL.